Shown below are 19 T cell receptor beta chains from a single sample sequenced in a study of vaccination and CD4 T cells after COVID-19. These TCRs' antigens remain unknown. Indicated treatment: roughly 11-day PBMC culture with coronavirus spike peptide pools or control peptides (ViraFEST assay). Cultured CD4+ T cell DNA underwent sequencing with the Oncomine TCR Beta short-read assay. TCRdb analysed the PCR reads with MiXCR anew, one entry per CDR3 protein. The sample lists some 13,000 distinct CDR3 sequences, roughly 45% occurring once. The sequencing sample was made of CD4+ T cells from blood, cultured in vitro. The receptors originated from a human donor who had recovered from COVID-19.

V is TRBV5-5 and J is TRBJ2-2, with TRBD2 as a possible D gene (5 bases). Germline values: CDR1 SGHKS, CDR2 YYEKEE (reference sequence). This CDR3 is built from 16 residues. Trimming removed 0 bases at V and 5 bases at J, with 14 bases between. Here the CDR3 reads CASSLASSRGTGELFF. The CDR3 DNA reads TGTGCCAGCAGCTTGGCCTCATCACGAGGGACCGGGGAGCTGTTTTTT.

The CDR3 sequence is CAIKESYEQYF. The CDR3 nucleotides are TGTGCCATCAAGGAGAGCTACGAGCAGTACTTC. V and J are TRBV6-1 and TRBJ2-7; D gene ambiguous. This CDR3 region has 11 residues. V lost 10 bases and J lost 3, with 10 bases in between. Germline V gives CDR1 MNHNS, CDR2 SASEGT.

The chain joins TRBV5-1 to TRBJ1-3; no clear D gene. The CDR3 is 16 residues long. Per the germline V gene, CDR1 is SGHRS and CDR2 is YFSETQ. V shed 0 bases and J shed 0 bases, with 10 bases lying between them. The CDR3 region has the DNA TGCGCCAGCAGCTTGGAAGGCAGCCACTCTGGAAACACCATATATTTT. It encodes CASSLEGSHSGNTIYF.

This clonotype was seen only a few times. The V gene is TRBV6-1, the J gene TRBJ1-3, with D possibly matching TRBD1 (5 bases). Deletions cut 5 bases from V and 10 bases from J, with 18 bases between. This CDR3 comprises 14 residues. The germline V gene has CDR1 MNHNS and CDR2 SASEGT. CDR3 protein: CASSPERQTGTIYF. CDR3 sequence (DNA): TGTGCCAGCAGTCCCGAGCGACAGACCGGGACCATATATTTT.

CDR3: CASSEDGRSNSPLHF. CDR3 sequence (DNA): TGTGCCAGCAGCGAGGACGGCCGGAGCAATTCACCCCTCCACTTT. The chain carries TRBV9 and TRBJ1-6; D remains unclear. The V gene lost 3 bases and the J gene lost 7 bases, with 14 bases spanning the gap. The CDR3 consists of 15 residues. From germline, CDR1 is SGDLS and CDR2 YYNGEE.

In this sample, this clonotype turned up a few times. V gene TRBV15 combines with J gene TRBJ1-5; D may be TRBD1 (5 bases). V lost 0 bases to trimming and J lost 2 bases, with 11 bases between them. Per germline, CDR1 LNHNV and CDR2 YYDKDF (reference sequence). The CDR3 totals 16 residues. CDR3 coding DNA: TGTGCCACCAGCAGAGACAGACAGTTCGGCAATCAGCCCCAGCATTTT. It encodes CATSRDRQFGNQPQHF. The full variable domain, completed using reference TRBV15 and TRBJ1-5, is DAMVIQNPRYQVTQFGKPVTLSCSQTLNHNVMYWYQQKSSQAPKLLFHYYDKDFNNEADTPDNFQSRRPNTSFCFLDIRSPGLGDTAMYLCATSRDRQFGNQPQHFGDGTRLSIL.

V usage is TRBV7-9 and J usage is TRBJ1-1; 7 bases map to TRBD1. CDR3 size: 19 residues. The V gene end was trimmed by 1 base and the J gene end by 2 bases; junction bases not matched to a gene: 16. CDR1 is SEHNR, CDR2 FQNEAQ, per germline (reference sequence). The CDR3 loop is CASSLDSYRSRQGNTEAFF. The CDR3 DNA sequence: TGTGCCAGCAGCTTAGACTCTTACCGAAGTAGACAGGGCAACACTGAAGCTTTCTTT.

This clonotype has just a few counts. The chain links TRBV7-2 to TRBJ2-7; D is ambiguous. This CDR3 region has 11 residues. V was pared by 3 bases and J by 7 bases, with 7 bases between. The germline CDR1 and CDR2 sequences are SGHTA and FQGNSA. The CDR3: CASSLTWEQYF. The CDR3 bases are TGTGCCAGCAGCTTGACATGGGAGCAGTACTTC. Variable domain in full (rest from reference TRBV7-2 and TRBJ2-7): GAGVSQSPSNKVTEKGKDVELRCDPISGHTALYWYRQSLGQGLEFLIYFQGNSAPDKSGLPSDRFSAERTGGSVSTLTIQRTQQEDSAVYLCASSLTWEQYFGPGTRLTVT.

The chain recombines TRBV7-9 with TRBJ2-1; 10 bases are shared with TRBD2. V trimming: 0 bases; J trimming: 4 bases; junction bases outside the gene matches: 3. This CDR3 is 16 amino acids long. Germline CDR1 SEHNR, CDR2 FQNEAQ (reference sequence). The DNA for the CDR3 is TGTGCCAGCAGCTTAGCGCTAGCGGGAGAATACAATGAGCAGTTCTTC. Encoded protein: CASSLALAGEYNEQFF.

This clonotype is termed medium-sized. The CDR3 loop reads CSARSYATGDNEQFF. The CDR3 coding sequence is TGCAGTGCTAGGAGTTATGCGACAGGGGACAATGAGCAGTTCTTC. This chain joins TRBV20-1 and TRBJ2-1, with TRBD1 identical over 8 bases. Germline trimming cut 3 bases from V and 5 bases from J; bases unmatched to any gene: 9. The CDR3 spans 15 residues. Germline V gives CDR1 DFQATT, CDR2 SNEGSKA (reference sequence).

The chain uses TRBV25-1 and TRBJ2-6; D possibly corresponds to TRBD2 (5 bases). CDR1 is MGHDK, CDR2 SYGVNS, per germline. Deletions cut 5 bases from V and 2 bases from J, with 10 bases between. This CDR3 contains 15 residues. CDR3 sequence (DNA): TGTGCCAGCAGTTTATCGGGGACTGGGGCCAACGTCCTGACTTTC. Protein: CASSLSGTGANVLTF. Full variable domain (rest looked up from reference TRBV25-1 and TRBJ2-6): EADIYQTPRYLVIGTGKKITLECSQTMGHDKMYWYQQDPGMELHLIHYSYGVNSTEKGDLSSESTVSRIRTEHFPLTLESARPSHTSQYLCASSLSGTGANVLTFGAGSRLTVL.

J is TRBJ1-2 and V is TRBV5-4; perhaps TRBD1 as D (5 bases). The germline V gene encodes CDR1 SGHNT and CDR2 YYREEE (reference sequence). The CDR3 is 15 residues long. Trimming removed 0 bases at V and 2 bases at J, with 11 bases between. CDR3 sequence (DNA): TGTGCCAGCAGCTTGGCTGGGGGTTCAAACTATGGCTACACCTTC. This encodes CASSLAGGSNYGYTF.

The chain combines TRBV5-1 with TRBJ1-4; the match to TRBD1 covers 11 bases. The germline gives CDR1 SGHRS, CDR2 YFSETQ. This CDR3 is 15 amino acids long. Trimming removed 0 bases from V and 5 bases from J; junction bases left unmatched: 0. The CDR3 loop is CASSLGDRGNEKLFF. The CDR3 DNA is TGCGCCAGCAGCTTGGGGGACAGGGGGAATGAAAAACTGTTTTTT.

This clonotype was detected only a few times. The rearrangement uses TRBV6-1 and TRBJ1-5, with no clear D. The V end was cut by 3 bases, the J end by 0 bases, with 12 bases between. CDR1 is MNHNS and CDR2 is SASEGT in the germline V gene. The CDR3 is 16 residues long. CDR3 sequence: CASSDQRRYSNQPQHF. CDR3 DNA sequence: TGTGCCAGCAGTGACCAACGGAGGTATAGCAATCAGCCCCAGCATTTT.

A note on this clonotype: Germline is not matched at one junction end, which may reflect a read error. The rearrangement joins TRBV7-8 to TRBJ1-2; the D is unclear. The CDR3 extends over 12 amino acids. CDR1 and CDR2 from the germline V gene are SGHVS and FQNEAQ. DNA of the CDR3: TGTGCCAGCAGCTTATACATTGACCGAGCAGCCTTC. Translating it yields CASSLYIDRAAF.

J is TRBJ2-1 and V is TRBV20-1; 7 nucleotides align to TRBD1. The CDR3 is 15 amino acids. The V gene's germline CDR1 is DFQATT and CDR2 SNEGSKA (reference sequence). Trimming at V came to 1 base and at J to 0 bases, leaving 3 bases not matched to a gene. The CDR3 coding sequence is TGCAGTGCTAGAGTGACAGGGCTCTCCTACAATGAGCAGTTCTTC. This codes for CSARVTGLSYNEQFF.

The chain uses TRBV5-6 and TRBJ2-7; either TRBD1 or TRBD2 may fit D (5 bases each). CDR3 length: 15 amino acids. Trimming cost V 4 bases and J 3 bases, with 17 bases left between them. The germline CDR1 and CDR2 sequences are SGHDT and YYEEEE. Here the CDR3 DNA reads TGTGCCAGCAGCCCCCCCGGGACCTCCCTCTACGAGCAGTACTTC. Protein product: CASSPPGTSLYEQYF.

This clonotype was seen a few times. V and J are TRBV6-5 and TRBJ1-2, with TRBD1 matching 8 bases. The CDR3 runs to 14 residues. Germline lookup yields CDR1 MNHEY and CDR2 SVGAGI. V lost 6 bases to trimming and J lost 5 bases; unmatched junction nucleotides: 8. CDR3 nucleotides: TGTGCCAGCAGCTACGGGACAGGTTTTTATGGCTACACCTTC. Translation gives CASSYGTGFYGYTF.

Only a few counts were recorded for this clonotype. The J gene is TRBJ1-1, the V gene TRBV27, with TRBD1 identical over 7 bases. V lost 6 bases, J lost 0 bases, and 4 bases stayed unmatched. Germline CDR1 is MNHEY and CDR2 is SMNVEV (reference sequence). The CDR3 sequence is 14 residues long. This CDR3 reads CASSPTGLNTEAFF. As DNA, the CDR3 is TGTGCCAGCAGCCCGACAGGGCTGAACACTGAAGCTTTCTTT.